A selection of T cell receptor beta chains follows, all from one sample in a study of molecular identifiers for immune sequencing clone quantification. MiXCR, applied by TCRdb to the PCR reads, yields one record per CDR3 protein. Of more than 550,000 distinct CDR3 sequences in the sample, about 25% were seen once. Sequenced sample: naive CD8+ T cells from blood, with Jurkat cell RNA spiked in. These receptors came from a human donor in good health. Some libraries in this study had Jurkat cell RNA spiked in. CDR3s include the opening cysteine and the closing phenylalanine or tryptophan. Each record gives: CDR3 protein, CDR3 DNA, D gene, clone size, J gene, V gene, CDR3 length. A D gene is named only where the DNA matches it firmly. Expanded clones get a size class; other rows say once, few or many, or leave the size out.

CDR3 protein: CASSLEAAPGSPLHF
CDR3 DNA: TGTGCCAGCAGCCTCGAGGCTGCCCCAGGGTCACCCCTCCACTTT
D gene: NA
clone size: few
J gene: TRBJ1-6
V gene: TRBV11-2
CDR3 length: 15

CDR3 protein: CASGVGLAGLSYNEQFF
CDR3 DNA: TGTGCCAGCGGCGTCGGGTTAGCGGGGCTCTCCTACAATGAGCAGTTCTTC
D gene: TRBD2
clone size: few
J gene: TRBJ2-1
V gene: TRBV6-5
CDR3 length: 17

CDR3 protein: CASSYSPASGYTF
CDR3 DNA: TGTGCCAGCAGTTACTCCCCGGCGTCTGGCTACACCTTC
D gene: NA
clone size: NA
J gene: TRBJ1-2
V gene: TRBV6-5
CDR3 length: 13

CDR3 protein: CASSIVAGGPGAQFF
CDR3 DNA: TGTGCCAGTAGTATAGTTGCGGGAGGGCCGGGTGCGCAGTTCTTC
D gene: TRBD2
clone size: NA
J gene: TRBJ2-1
V gene: TRBV19
CDR3 length: 15

CDR3 protein: CAGSYSNEQYF
CDR3 DNA: TGTGCCGGCAGTTACTCAAACGAGCAGTACTTC
D gene: NA
clone size: NA
J gene: TRBJ2-7
V gene: TRBV6-6
CDR3 length: 11

CDR3 protein: CASSITGPETQYF
CDR3 DNA: TGTGCCAGTAGTATCACAGGTCCAGAGACCCAGTACTTC
D gene: NA
clone size: few
J gene: TRBJ2-5
V gene: TRBV19
CDR3 length: 13

CDR3 protein: CASSYSVSDRGMETQYF
CDR3 DNA: TGTGCCAGCAGTTACTCGGTCTCGGACAGGGGCATGGAGACCCAGTACTTC
D gene: TRBD1
clone size: NA
J gene: TRBJ2-5
V gene: TRBV6-5
CDR3 length: 17

CDR3 protein: CAWSPTSTVTEALF
CDR3 DNA: TGTGCCTGGAGTCCGACTTCGACTGTCACTGAAGCTCTCTTT
D gene: NA
clone size: NA
J gene: TRBJ1-1
V gene: TRBV30
CDR3 length: 14

CDR3 protein: CASSQFTQGRWAGGELFF
CDR3 DNA: TGTGCCAGCAGCCAATTTACCCAGGGGAGATGGGCTGGCGGGGAGCTGTTTTTT
D gene: NA
clone size: NA
J gene: TRBJ2-2
V gene: TRBV14
CDR3 length: 18

CDR3 protein: CSARERWGTGRGVQPQHF
CDR3 DNA: TGCAGTGCTAGAGAGAGGTGGGGGACTGGCAGGGGCGTTCAGCCCCAGCATTTT
D gene: NA
clone size: many
J gene: TRBJ1-5
V gene: TRBV20-1
CDR3 length: 18

CDR3 protein: CASSPPKGEWNEQFF
CDR3 DNA: TGTGCCAGCAGCCCGCCAAAAGGAGAGTGGAATGAGCAGTTCTTC
D gene: NA
clone size: few
J gene: TRBJ2-1
V gene: TRBV7-9
CDR3 length: 15

CDR3 protein: CASSLVETGGTEQFF
CDR3 DNA: TGTGCCAGCAGCTTAGTTGAGACAGGGGGCACTGAGCAGTTCTTC
D gene: TRBD1
clone size: NA
J gene: TRBJ2-1
V gene: TRBV7-9
CDR3 length: 15

CDR3 protein: CASIPRTGLPEAFF
CDR3 DNA: TGTGCCAGTATCCCTAGGACAGGGCTCCCTGAAGCTTTCTTT
D gene: TRBD1
clone size: NA
J gene: TRBJ1-1
V gene: TRBV19
CDR3 length: 14

CDR3 protein: CASSQNAGQGGYEQYF
CDR3 DNA: TGCGCCAGCAGCCAAAACGCGGGACAGGGAGGGTACGAGCAGTACTTC
D gene: TRBD1
clone size: NA
J gene: TRBJ2-7
V gene: TRBV4-3
CDR3 length: 16

CDR3 protein: CASSSSVEETQYF
CDR3 DNA: TGTGCCAGCAGTTCGTCGGTGGAAGAGACCCAGTACTTC
D gene: NA
clone size: NA
J gene: TRBJ2-5
V gene: TRBV28
CDR3 length: 13

CDR3 protein: CASSLAGRDTEAFF
CDR3 DNA: TGTGCCAGCAGCTTAGCGGGCAGGGACACTGAAGCTTTCTTT
D gene: NA
clone size: many
J gene: TRBJ1-1
V gene: TRBV7-9
CDR3 length: 14

CDR3 protein: CASSLQGTPNNEQFF
CDR3 DNA: TGTGCCAGCAGCTTACAGGGAACACCGAACAATGAGCAGTTCTTC
D gene: NA
clone size: few
J gene: TRBJ2-1
V gene: TRBV11-2
CDR3 length: 15

CDR3 protein: CASSFLAGVSYDEQFF
CDR3 DNA: TGTGCCAGCAGCTTTTTAGCGGGGGTCTCCTACGATGAGCAGTTCTTC
D gene: TRBD2
clone size: NA
J gene: TRBJ2-1
V gene: TRBV11-2
CDR3 length: 16

CDR3 protein: CASSLVGRGTDTQYF
CDR3 DNA: TGTGCCAGCAGTTTAGTCGGCAGGGGAACAGATACGCAGTATTTT
D gene: NA
clone size: many
J gene: TRBJ2-3
V gene: TRBV28
CDR3 length: 15

CDR3 protein: CASSSTGTYGYTF
CDR3 DNA: TGTGCCAGCAGTAGTACAGGGACCTATGGCTACACCTTC
D gene: NA
clone size: few
J gene: TRBJ1-2
V gene: TRBV6-5
CDR3 length: 13